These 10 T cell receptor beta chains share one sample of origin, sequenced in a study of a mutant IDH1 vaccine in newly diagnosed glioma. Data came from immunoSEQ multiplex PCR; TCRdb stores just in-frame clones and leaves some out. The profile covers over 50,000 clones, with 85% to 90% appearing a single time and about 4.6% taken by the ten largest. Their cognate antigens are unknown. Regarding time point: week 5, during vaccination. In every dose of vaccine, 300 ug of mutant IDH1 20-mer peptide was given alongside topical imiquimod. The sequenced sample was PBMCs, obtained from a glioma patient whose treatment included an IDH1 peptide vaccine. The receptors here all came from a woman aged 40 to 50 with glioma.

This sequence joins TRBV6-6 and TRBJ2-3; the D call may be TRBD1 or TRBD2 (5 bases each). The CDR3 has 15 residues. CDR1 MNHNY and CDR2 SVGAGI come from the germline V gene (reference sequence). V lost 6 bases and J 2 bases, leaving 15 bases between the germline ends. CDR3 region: CASRLPQGVTDTQYF. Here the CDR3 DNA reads TGTGCCAGCAGGCTCCCCCAGGGAGTCACAGATACGCAGTATTTT.

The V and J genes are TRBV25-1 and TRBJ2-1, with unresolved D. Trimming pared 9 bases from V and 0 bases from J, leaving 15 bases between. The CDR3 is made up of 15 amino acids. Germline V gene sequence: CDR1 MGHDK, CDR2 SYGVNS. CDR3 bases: TGTGCCAGAAGCTTTCTGGCTGGCTCCTACAATGAGCAGTTCTTC. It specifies CARSFLAGSYNEQFF.

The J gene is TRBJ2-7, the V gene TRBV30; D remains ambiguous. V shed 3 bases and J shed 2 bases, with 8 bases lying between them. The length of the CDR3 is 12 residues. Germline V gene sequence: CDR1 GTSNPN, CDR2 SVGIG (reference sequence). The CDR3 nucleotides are TGTGCCTGGAGCCCCGGAGCCTACGAGCAGTACTTC. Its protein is CAWSPGAYEQYF. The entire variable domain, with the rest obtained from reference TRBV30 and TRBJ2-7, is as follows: SQTIHQWPATLVQPVGSPLSLECTVEGTSNPNLYWYRQAAGRGLQLLFYSVGIGQISSEVPQNLSASRPQDRQFILSSKKLLLSDSGFYLCAWSPGAYEQYFGPGTRLTVT.

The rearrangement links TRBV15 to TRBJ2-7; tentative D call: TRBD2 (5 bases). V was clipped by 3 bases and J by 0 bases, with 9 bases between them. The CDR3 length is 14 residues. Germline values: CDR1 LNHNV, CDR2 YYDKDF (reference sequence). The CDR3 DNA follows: TGTGCCACCAGCAGGGACTGGAGCTCCTACGAGCAGTACTTC. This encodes CATSRDWSSYEQYF.

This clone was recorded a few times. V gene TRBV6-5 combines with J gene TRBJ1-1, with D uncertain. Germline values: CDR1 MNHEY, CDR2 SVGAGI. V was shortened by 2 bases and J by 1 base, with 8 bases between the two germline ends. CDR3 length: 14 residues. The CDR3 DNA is TGTGCCAGCAGTTACCGGGCCAAGAACACTGAAGCTTTCTTT. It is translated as CASSYRAKNTEAFF.

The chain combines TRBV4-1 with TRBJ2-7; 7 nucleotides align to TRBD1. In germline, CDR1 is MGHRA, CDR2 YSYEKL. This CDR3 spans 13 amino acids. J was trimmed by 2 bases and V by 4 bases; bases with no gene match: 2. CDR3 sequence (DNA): TGCGCCAGCAGCCGCACAGGGGCCTACGAGCAGTACTTC. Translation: CASSRTGAYEQYF.

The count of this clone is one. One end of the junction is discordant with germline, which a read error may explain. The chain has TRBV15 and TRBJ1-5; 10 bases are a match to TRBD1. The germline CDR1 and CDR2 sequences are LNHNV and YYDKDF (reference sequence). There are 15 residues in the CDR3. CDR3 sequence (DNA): TGTGCCACCAGCCGAGAAGACAGGGGGCCTCAGCCCCAGCATTTT. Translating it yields CATSREDRGPQPQHF.

The CDR3 here is CASSGTARSGYTF. The CDR3 DNA is TGTGCCAGCAGTGGGACTGCCCGGAGCGGCTACACCTTC. V usage is TRBV7-9 and J usage is TRBJ1-2; D is possibly TRBD1 (5 bases). This CDR3 comprises 13 residues. With 6 bases removed from V and 8 bases from J, the gap between germline ends came to 16 bases. Germline V gene lookup returns CDR1 SEHNR and CDR2 FQNEAQ (reference sequence).

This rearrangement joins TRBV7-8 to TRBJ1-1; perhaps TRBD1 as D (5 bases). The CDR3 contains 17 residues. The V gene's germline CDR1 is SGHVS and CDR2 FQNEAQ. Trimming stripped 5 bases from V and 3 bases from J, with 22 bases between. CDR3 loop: CASSRGRQQWRDTEAFF. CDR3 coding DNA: TGTGCCAGCAGCCGAGGGAGACAGCAGTGGAGGGACACTGAAGCTTTCTTT.

The CDR3 DNA follows: TGTGCCAGCAGCTTAGAGGGGACAGGGGGTCGGAACACTGAAGCTTTCTTT. This encodes CASSLEGTGGRNTEAFF. The V and J genes are TRBV13 and TRBJ1-1, with TRBD1 identical over 11 bases. Trimming at V came to 1 base and at J to 1 base, leaving 5 bases not matched to a gene. CDR1 and CDR2 (germline): PRHDT, FYEKMQ (reference sequence). The CDR3 is 17 residues long.